This TCR beta chain was captured in a study of shared clonotypes between healthy human individuals. Findings of the study overall: Compared with memory subsets, naive subsets generally had larger estimated richness. The small donor group covered limited genetic and exposure diversity.

A split of CD4+ cells into CD45RA+ naive and CD45RA-negative memory subsets was performed. V was trimmed by 3 bases and J by 5 bases, leaving 13 bases between them. The length of the CDR3 is 14 residues. From germline, CDR1 is LNHDA and CDR2 SQIVND (reference sequence). In replicate PCRs of sorted subsets, roughly 200 ng DNA, approximately 30,000 T cell genomes, was used. TCRdb's table, derived via immunoSEQ multiplex PCR, lists solely in-frame clones and lacks some. The sample gives about a million clones, 60% to 85% of which show up once; over 0.8% is in the top ten. Points on this clone: Its antigen is still unknown.

This receptor was taken from a man younger than 30 in good health. Some clones in this sample may be carry-over from other donors' samples. The rearrangement links TRBV19 to TRBJ2-5; possibly TRBD2 for D (6 bases). Material: memory CD4+ T cells from PBMCs. Stated subset: CD45RA-negative fraction. As DNA, the CDR3 is TGTGCCAGTAGTATGGGGACTCAACCGGAGACCCAGTACTTC. Its translation: CASSMGTQPETQYF.